A selection of T cell receptor beta chains follows, all from one sample in a study of siplizumab effects on memory and regulatory T cells. Clones were read by immunoSEQ multiplex PCR, and TCRdb kept only the in-frame ones, dropping some. The sample lists about 60,000 clones, approximately 87% occurring once. Sample: memory CD4+ T cells sorted from blood. The receptors were gathered from a human donor in good health. Each CDR3 is given with its conserved first and last residue. The D gene is left open where the match is weak. Size is stated for part of the rows, as once, few or many counts, or as a class when the clone is expanded.

CASSVGGQASPLHF,TGTGCCAGCAGCGTAGGGGGACAGGCTTCACCCCTCCACTTT,14,TRBJ1-6,TRBD1,.,TRBV9
CATSRDMGVKNIQYF,TGTGCCACCAGCAGAGATATGGGGGTCAAAAACATTCAGTACTTC,15,TRBJ2-4,.,.,TRBV15
CASSPGQGLTDTQYF,TGTGCCAGTAGCCCGGGACAGGGTCTCACAGATACGCAGTATTTT,15,TRBJ2-3,TRBD1,.,TRBV19
CASSSGEFNEKLFF,TGTGCCAGCAGCTCAGGGGAATTCAATGAAAAACTGTTTTTT,14,TRBJ1-4,.,once,TRBV5-8
CASRPRAFATNEKLFF,TGTGCCAGCAGACCCAGGGCTTTTGCAACTAATGAAAAACTGTTTTTT,16,TRBJ1-4,.,once,TRBV7-6
CASSWGRSSGNTIYF,TGTGCCAGCAGCTGGGGACGCTCCTCTGGAAACACCATATATTTT,15,TRBJ1-3,.,.,TRBV11-2
CASSPRTGGIGEQYF,TGTGCCAGCAGCCCGCGGACAGGGGGCATAGGGGAGCAGTACTTC,15,TRBJ2-7,TRBD1,.,TRBV14
CASSFPRGPGTEAFF,TGTGCCAGCAGCTTCCCCAGGGGGCCAGGGACTGAAGCTTTCTTT,15,TRBJ1-1,TRBD1,.,TRBV5-6
CASSLGGAGVGPYNEQFF,TGCGCCAGCAGCTTGGGAGGGGCAGGGGTTGGCCCCTACAATGAGCAGTTCTTC,18,TRBJ2-1,.,.,TRBV5-1
CASSGFSSGANVLTF,TGTGCCAGCAGTGGGTTTAGCTCTGGGGCCAACGTCCTGACTTTC,15,TRBJ2-6,.,.,TRBV10-3
CASEPLRGTGELFF,TGCGCCAGCGAGCCTCTCCGCGGGACCGGGGAGCTGTTTTTT,14,TRBJ2-2,.,once,TRBV5-1
CASRPSGGSINEQYF,TGTGCCAGCAGACCCAGCGGGGGGTCTATTAACGAGCAGTACTTC,15,TRBJ2-7,TRBD2,.,TRBV11-2
CASSFDGNYGYTF,TGTGCCAGCAGCTTCGACGGCAACTATGGCTACACCTTC,13,TRBJ1-2,.,.,TRBV7-8
CASSLLGEAFF,TGTGCCAGCAGCTTGTTGGGGGAAGCTTTCTTT,11,TRBJ1-1,.,.,TRBV5-4
CSVGWGFTSYEQYF,TGCAGCGTTGGTTGGGGGTTTACCTCCTACGAGCAGTACTTC,14,TRBJ2-7,.,.,TRBV29-1
CASSLAGEGTQYF,TGCGCCAGCAGCTTGGCCGGCGAGGGTACGCAGTACTTC,13,TRBJ2-7,.,once,TRBV5-1
CARSRGHPSNQPQHF,TGTGCCAGAAGCAGGGGGCACCCTAGCAATCAGCCCCAGCATTTT,15,TRBJ1-5,TRBD1,.,TRBV5-3
CASSYAPTGTNSPLHF,TGTGCCAGCAGTTACGCCCCGACAGGGACTAATTCACCCCTCCACTTT,16,TRBJ1-6,TRBD1,few,TRBV6-6
CASSIRDRGLYGANVLTF,TGTGCCAGCAGCATTAGAGACAGGGGGCTTTATGGGGCCAACGTCCTGACTTTC,18,TRBJ2-6,TRBD1,.,TRBV5-6
CASSINRQETQYF,TGTGCCAGTAGTATAAATCGTCAAGAGACCCAGTACTTC,13,TRBJ2-5,.,.,TRBV19
CASSLWTSGGSDTQYF,TGTGCCAGCAGCCTATGGACTAGCGGGGGGTCGGATACGCAGTATTTT,16,TRBJ2-3,TRBD2,few,TRBV5-6
CASRTGSDNSPLHF,TGTGCCAGCCGGACAGGGTCGGATAATTCACCCCTCCACTTT,14,TRBJ1-6,TRBD1,.,TRBV19
CASSLDTYEQETQYF,TGTGCCAGCAGCTTGGACACTTATGAGCAAGAGACCCAGTACTTC,15,TRBJ2-5,.,.,TRBV5-5
CASSLGTGSSTDTQYF,TGTGCCAGCAGCTTGGGGACAGGGTCTAGCACAGATACGCAGTATTTT,16,TRBJ2-3,TRBD1,.,TRBV7-9
CASSRGRASEQYF,TGTGCCAGCAGTCGCGGGAGAGCCAGCGAGCAGTACTTC,13,TRBJ2-7,TRBD2,.,TRBV9
CASSLDQGGTYPSEQFF,TGTGCCAGCAGCTTAGATCAGGGGGGGACCTACCCATCTGAGCAGTTCTTC,17,TRBJ2-1,.,.,TRBV11-3
CARDRETQYF,TGTGCCAGGGACAGGGAGACCCAGTACTTC,10,TRBJ2-5,TRBD1,.,TRBV19
CASSLDSYYEQYF,TGCGCCAGCAGCTTGGACAGCTATTACGAGCAGTACTTC,13,TRBJ2-7,.,.,TRBV5-1
CASRWDREAQYF,TGCGCCAGCAGATGGGACAGGGAAGCCCAGTACTTC,12,TRBJ2-5,TRBD1,.,TRBV5-1
CASSIPLAGFSMRTDTQYF,TGTGCCAGTAGTATACCTCTAGCGGGGTTTAGTATGAGGACAGATACGCAGTATTTT,19,TRBJ2-3,TRBD2,.,TRBV19
CASSPGGYPDEQFF,TGCGCCAGCAGCCCCGGTGGCTATCCCGATGAGCAGTTCTTC,14,TRBJ2-1,.,.,TRBV5-1
CASSMGQHNSPLHF,TGTGCCAGTAGTATGGGACAGCATAATTCACCCCTCCACTTT,14,TRBJ1-6,TRBD1,.,TRBV19
CSVQGTIGEQFF,TGCAGCGTTCAGGGGACGATAGGTGAGCAGTTCTTC,12,TRBJ2-1,.,.,TRBV29-1
CASSLGTAGNTGELFF,TGTGCCAGCAGCTTAGGGACAGCAGGGAACACCGGGGAGCTGTTTTTT,16,TRBJ2-2,.,.,TRBV11-3
CASSPNREQYF,TGTGCCAGCAGTCCGAACAGGGAGCAGTACTTC,11,TRBJ2-7,.,.,TRBV6-1
CASQITGTGGEQYF,TGTGCCAGCCAAATTACTGGGACAGGGGGCGAGCAGTACTTC,14,TRBJ2-7,TRBD1,.,TRBV27
CASSDSGTGRGFGHF,TGTGCCAGCAGTGACTCCGGGACAGGGAGGGGGTTTGGGCATTTT,15,TRBJ1-5,TRBD1,.,TRBV6-1
CATDDTFYGYTF,TGTGCCACAGACGACACCTTCTATGGCTACACCTTC,12,TRBJ1-2,.,.,TRBV10-3
CASSAGEWEQYF,TGCGCCAGCAGCGCGGGGGAGTGGGAGCAGTACTTC,12,TRBJ2-7,TRBD2,.,TRBV5-1
CASSGTSATDTQYF,TGTGCCAGCTCAGGGACTAGCGCGACAGATACGCAGTATTTT,14,TRBJ2-3,TRBD2,.,TRBV18
CASSLGRSSYEQYF,TGTGCCAGCAGCTTGGGCCGGAGCTCCTACGAGCAGTACTTC,14,TRBJ2-7,.,.,TRBV6-6
CASSNTGTSYGYTF,TGTGCCAGCAGCAACACCGGGACATCTTATGGCTACACCTTC,14,TRBJ1-2,.,.,TRBV6-5
CASSPTSTDTQYF,TGTGCCAGCAGCCCCACTAGCACAGATACGCAGTATTTT,13,TRBJ2-3,.,.,TRBV7-3
CASSRMTSDRQYF,TGTGCCAGCAGTAGGATGACTAGCGACCGACAGTACTTC,13,TRBJ2-7,TRBD2,.,TRBV6-1
CATMGQGMVGELFF,TGTGCCACCATGGGACAGGGGATGGTCGGGGAGCTGTTTTTT,14,TRBJ2-2,TRBD1,.,TRBV25-1
CASGLRLTGVYNEQFF,TGTGCTAGTGGTTTGCGCCTGACGGGGGTGTACAATGAGCAGTTCTTC,16,TRBJ2-1,.,.,TRBV12-5
CASRAQGYGELFF,TGTGCCAGCAGGGCCCAGGGGTACGGGGAGCTGTTTTTT,13,TRBJ2-2,.,.,TRBV7-9
CASSLGGRQGLMPQHF,TGTGCCAGCAGCTTAGGAGGGCGACAGGGCCTTATGCCCCAGCATTTT,16,TRBJ1-5,TRBD1,.,TRBV13
CASKGAGRKTQYF,TGTGCCAGCAAAGGGGCAGGGCGGAAGACCCAGTACTTC,13,TRBJ2-5,.,.,TRBV7-9
CASSQVGTGGSYGYTF,TGCGCCAGCAGCCAAGTTGGGACAGGGGGCAGCTATGGCTACACCTTC,16,TRBJ1-2,TRBD1,few,TRBV4-1
CATLPERRTEAFF,TGTGCCACCCTACCGGAAAGGCGCACTGAAGCTTTCTTT,13,TRBJ1-1,.,.,TRBV19
CASSSLWTSGRVEQYF,TGTGCCAGCAGCTCCCTATGGACTAGCGGGAGGGTCGAGCAGTACTTC,16,TRBJ2-7,TRBD2,.,TRBV7-2
CASSEASLAGVVGQYF,TGTGCCAGCAGTGAAGCTTCCCTAGCGGGAGTCGTCGGGCAGTACTTC,16,TRBJ2-7,TRBD2,.,TRBV6-1
CASSVGGETQYF,TGTGCCAGCAGCGTAGGGGGAGAGACCCAGTACTTC,12,TRBJ2-5,.,.,TRBV9
CASSSSWRGNQPQHF,TGTGCCAGCAGCTCTTCGTGGAGAGGCAATCAGCCCCAGCATTTT,15,TRBJ1-5,.,.,TRBV5-5
CASSPGGGETQYF,TGTGCCAGCAGTCCAGGGGGCGGAGAGACCCAGTACTTC,13,TRBJ2-5,TRBD1,.,TRBV6-5
CASRRRGGRPSGNTIYF,TGTGCCAGTAGACGAAGGGGAGGTAGACCCTCTGGAAACACCATATATTTT,17,TRBJ1-3,.,.,TRBV19